The source of this TCR beta chain is a study of control samples from healthy donors and cancer patients. Sequencing used immunoSEQ multiplex PCR; TCRdb keeps in-frame clones, though not all of them. The table lists approximately 220,000 clones, around 94% of them singletons, with about 1.6% in the top ten. This CDR3 region has 16 residues. Per germline, CDR1 LNHDA and CDR2 SQIVND (reference sequence). V gave up 7 bases and J gave up 0 bases; unmatched junction bases: 9. V gene TRBV19 combines with J gene TRBJ1-3; TRBD1 matches 7 bases. The sequence was collected from a man aged 50 or older in good health. The sample comprised blood. CDR3 coding DNA: TGTGCCAGTACGCAATTGGGACAGTCCTCTGGAAACACCATATATTTT. Its protein is CASTQLGQSSGNTIYF.